These 21 T cell receptor beta chains were sequenced from one sample in a study of T cell responses to AZD1222 COVID-19 vaccine. Sequencing was performed with immunoSEQ multiplex PCR; in TCRdb, only in-frame clones are kept and a portion is missing. The table has about 88,000 clones, 90% seen once. The specimen comprised peripheral blood, sampled 28 days after the second AZD1222 dose. Receptors originate from an adult who received the AZD1222 COVID-19 vaccine.

This chain uses TRBV6-6 with TRBJ1-4, with D unresolved. Germline V gene data show CDR1 as MNHNY and CDR2 as SVGAGI (reference sequence). V was pared by 4 bases and J by 5 bases, with 5 bases between. This CDR3 contains 12 residues. CDR3 nucleotides: TGTGCCAGCAGTTTCAGAAATGAAAAACTGTTTTTT. Protein product: CASSFRNEKLFF.

This clone was seen once. The chain's CDR3 is CASSRGVVVGYTF. The CDR3 coding sequence is TGTGCCAGCAGCCGGGGTGTCGTTGTGGGCTACACCTTC. The rearrangement uses TRBV7-9 and TRBJ1-2; D is uncertain. The germline V gene encodes CDR1 SEHNR and CDR2 FQNEAQ (reference sequence). The CDR3 covers 13 residues. V lost 5 bases and J 8 bases, leaving 15 bases between the germline ends.

The chain is built from TRBV7-9 and TRBJ1-1; unclear D gene. From germline, CDR1 is SEHNR and CDR2 FQNEAQ (reference sequence). The CDR3 has 12 residues. The V and J ends lost 2 bases and 10 bases respectively, with 11 bases between them. Here the CDR3 DNA reads TGTGCCAGCAGCTTAACGGGAACCCCAGCTTTCTTT. Translated, it gives CASSLTGTPAFF.

The rearrangement uses TRBV4-2 and TRBJ2-1, with TRBD2 identical over 9 bases. CDR1 LGHNA and CDR2 YNFKEQ come from the germline V gene. V trimming: 4 bases; J trimming: 6 bases; junction bases outside the gene matches: 10. CDR3 length: 16 residues. The CDR3 region is CASSPYLGTSRNEQFF. The CDR3 DNA reads TGTGCCAGCAGCCCCTACCTGGGGACTAGCCGCAATGAGCAGTTCTTC.

The chain employs TRBV7-6 and TRBJ1-2; D perhaps matches TRBD1 (6 bases). The CDR3 contains 17 residues. Between the trimmed V and J ends, which lost 5 bases and 8 bases, there was a span of 27 bases. Germline V gene lookup returns CDR1 SGHVS and CDR2 FNYEAQ. The CDR3 sequence: CASSQTSTPGTLEGYTF. The CDR3 nucleotides read TGTGCCAGCAGCCAGACTTCGACCCCCGGGACACTGGAAGGCTACACCTTC.

This chain links TRBV5-4 with TRBJ1-2, with D perhaps matching TRBD1 (5 bases). The CDR3 extends over 15 amino acids. The V gene lost 3 bases and the J gene lost 3 bases, with 15 bases spanning the gap. Per germline, CDR1 SGHNT and CDR2 YYREEE (reference sequence). CDR3: CASSSGPTDHYGYTF. CDR3 DNA: TGTGCCAGCAGCTCGGGACCGACAGACCACTATGGCTACACCTTC.

V is TRBV2 and J is TRBJ1-3; a possible D gene is TRBD1 (5 bases). The germline V gene has CDR1 SNHLY and CDR2 FYNNEI. The CDR3 runs to 13 residues. V lost 1 base and J lost 4, with 5 bases in between. CDR3 amino acids: CASSEEGGNTIYF. The CDR3 bases are TGTGCCAGCAGTGAAGAGGGGGGAAACACCATATATTTT.

This chain joins TRBV27 and TRBJ1-5, with TRBD1 matching 8 bases. CDR1 is MNHEY, CDR2 SMNVEV, per germline (reference sequence). Trimming removed 6 bases from V and 5 bases from J; junction bases left unmatched: 9. The CDR3 has 15 amino acids. CDR3 bases: TGTGCCAGCAGGCTGACAGGGGAGGATGATCAGCCCCAGCATTTT. Translating gives CASRLTGEDDQPQHF.

This chain joins TRBV12-5 and TRBJ2-2; 10 bases agree with TRBD1. The CDR3 has 15 amino acids. Trimming at V came to 4 bases and at J to 6 bases, leaving 5 bases not matched to a gene. Germline V gives CDR1 LGHNT, CDR2 FRNRAP. CDR3 sequence (DNA): TGTGCTAGTGGTTGGACAGGGGGGGCGTCCGGGGAGCTGTTTTTT. Its protein is CASGWTGGASGELFF.

This chain links TRBV14 with TRBJ1-1, with 7 bases identical to TRBD1. V lost 1 base and J lost 0; bases outside the gene matches: 2. The germline V gene has CDR1 SGHDN and CDR2 FVKESK. CDR3 size: 15 residues. CDR3 region: CASSQGDSMNTEAFF. The CDR3 DNA is TGTGCCAGCAGCCAAGGGGACAGCATGAACACTGAAGCTTTCTTT.

The rearrangement links TRBV4-3 to TRBJ2-7, with no clear D. Trimming took off 3 bases at V and 5 bases at J, with 14 bases between the two ends. The CDR3 runs 14 residues. Germline loops: CDR1 LGHNA, CDR2 YSLEER. CDR3 in amino acids: CASSQVTSSNEQYF. Here the CDR3 DNA reads TGCGCCAGCAGCCAGGTCACGTCTAGTAACGAGCAGTACTTC.

The gene calls are TRBV4-3 and TRBJ1-1, with TRBD1 as a possible D gene (6 bases). V dropped 4 bases and J dropped 11 bases, with 14 bases sitting between them. The CDR3 has 12 residues. Germline V lookup: CDR1 LGHNA, CDR2 YSLEER. CDR3 region: CASSPGEGGAFF. The CDR3 DNA reads TGCGCCAGCAGCCCTGGTGAAGGGGGGGCTTTCTTT.

V is TRBV3-1 (or the pseudogene TRBV3-2) and J is TRBJ2-1, with D perhaps matching TRBD1 (5 bases). The CDR3 runs 17 residues. CDR1 LGHDT and CDR2 YNNKEL come from the germline V gene (reference sequence). V was trimmed by 0 bases and J by 1 base, leaving 13 bases between them. The CDR3 nucleotides are TGTGCCAGCAGCCAAGAATATCGGGCAGGGTCCTACAATGAGCAGTTCTTC. It yields the protein CASSQEYRAGSYNEQFF.

The chain employs TRBV12-3 or TRBV12-4 and TRBJ1-1, with D perhaps matching TRBD1 (6 bases). The length of the CDR3 is 13 residues. V was cut by 2 bases and J by 3 bases, with 7 bases left in between. CDR3 region: CASSLRQDTEAFF. The CDR3 DNA reads as TGTGCCAGCAGTTTAAGACAGGACACTGAAGCTTTCTTT.

This chain uses TRBV4-3 with TRBJ1-6; D is ambiguous. This CDR3 is 15 amino acids long. CDR1 and CDR2 from the germline V gene are LGHNA and YSLEER. V lost 0 bases, J lost 7 bases, and 10 bases lay in between. The CDR3 protein is CASSQEVAKNSPLHF. CDR3 bases: TGCGCCAGCAGCCAAGAAGTCGCCAAAAATTCACCCCTCCACTTT.

The chain joins TRBV2 to TRBJ1-5; tentatively, D is TRBD1 (6 bases). This CDR3 contains 14 residues. Germline CDR1 reads SNHLY; CDR2 reads FYNNEI. Trimming removed 3 bases at V and 7 bases at J, with 13 bases between. The CDR3 loop is CASSDGRGDQPQHF. For the CDR3, the DNA is TGTGCCAGCAGTGATGGCAGGGGAGACCAGCCCCAGCATTTT. Filled out from reference TRBV2 and TRBJ1-5, the complete variable domain reads EPEVTQTPSHQVTQMGQEVILRCVPISNHLYFYWYRQILGQKVEFLVSFYNNEISEKSEIFDDQFSVERPDGSNFTLKIRSTKLEDSAMYFCASSDGRGDQPQHFGDGTRLSIL.

In nucleotides, the CDR3 is TGTGCCAGCATGAGTCGGGACAGGAACTACAATGAGCAGTTCTTC. This encodes CASMSRDRNYNEQFF. The gene calls are TRBV2 and TRBJ2-1, with 8 bases identical to TRBD1. Per the germline V gene, CDR1 is SNHLY and CDR2 is FYNNEI. Trimming cost V 7 bases and J 3 bases; bases outside gene matches: 8. CDR3 length equals 15 residues. The full variable domain, rest sourced from reference TRBV2 and TRBJ2-1, is EPEVTQTPSHQVTQMGQEVILRCVPISNHLYFYWYRQILGQKVEFLVSFYNNEISEKSEIFDDQFSVERPDGSNFTLKIRSTKLEDSAMYFCASMSRDRNYNEQFFGPGTRLTVL.

V and J are TRBV6-1 and TRBJ2-7; possibly TRBD2 for D (5 bases). The CDR3 loop spans 14 amino acids. The germline gives CDR1 MNHNS, CDR2 SASEGT. V was shortened by 4 bases and J by 2 bases, with 12 bases between the two germline ends. The CDR3 protein is CASSGAARTYEQYF. In nucleotides, the CDR3 is TGTGCCAGCAGTGGAGCGGCCAGGACCTACGAGCAGTACTTC.

This clone was recorded once. The chain employs TRBV4-1 and TRBJ1-4; D unresolved. The V gene's germline CDR1 is MGHRA and CDR2 YSYEKL. Trimming removed 5 bases at V and 4 bases at J, with 8 bases between. This CDR3 has 13 residues. CDR3 protein: CASSGRFNEKLFF. CDR3 in DNA: TGCGCCAGCAGCGGACGGTTTAATGAAAAACTGTTTTTT.

This clone came up once. The chain uses TRBV28 and TRBJ1-3; no definite D call. CDR1 is MDHEN, CDR2 SYDVKM, per germline. This CDR3 is built from 14 residues. V gave up 2 bases and J gave up 6 bases, with 11 bases separating them. The CDR3 region is CASSLGDPINTIYF. CDR3 DNA: TGTGCCAGCAGTTTAGGGGATCCCATAAACACCATATATTTT.

The chain joins TRBV5-1 to TRBJ1-6; D possibly corresponds to TRBD1 (5 bases). The CDR3 consists of 15 residues. Trimming took 0 bases from V and 10 from J, leaving 14 bases between them. Germline assignment: CDR1 SGHRS and CDR2 YFSETQ. The CDR3 nucleotides read TGCGCCAGCAGCTTGGAGCAGGGTTGGAACTCACCCCTCCACTTT. Its protein product is CASSLEQGWNSPLHF. The whole variable domain, filled in from reference TRBV5-1 and TRBJ1-6, reads KAGVTQTPRYLIKTRGQQVTLSCSPISGHRSVSWYQQTPGQGLQFLFEYFSETQRNKGNFPGRFSGRQFSNSRSEMNVSTLELGDSALYLCASSLEQGWNSPLHFGNGTRLTVT.